One and the same sample provided the 14 T cell receptor beta chains below, sequenced in a study of T cell repertoires in cytomegalovirus infection. MiXCR, run by TCRdb on the reads, gives a single entry per CDR3 protein. In the table there are around 250,000 distinct CDR3 sequences, around 15% of which are singletons. Sequencing input: CD8+ T cells from PBMCs. These receptors came from a human donor in good health (CMV status not recorded). Some clones in this sample may be carry-over from other donors' samples.

This clonotype was observed at least ten times. CDR3 sequence (DNA): TGTGCCAGCAGTCGCGGGACACCGAGGGATGAAAAACTGTTTTTT. Translation gives CASSRGTPRDEKLFF. The genes are TRBV6-6 and TRBJ1-4; perhaps TRBD1 as D (6 bases). CDR1 is MNHNY, CDR2 SVGAGI, per germline (reference sequence). The CDR3 is 15 residues long. V dropped 5 bases and J dropped 6 bases, with 16 bases sitting between them.

This chain connects TRBV2 to TRBJ1-1; D is perhaps TRBD1 (5 bases). The V gene's germline CDR1 is SNHLY and CDR2 FYNNEI. The CDR3 has 13 residues. V lost 7 bases, J lost 1 base, and 10 bases lay in between. CDR3: CASNLRENTEAFF. CDR3 nucleotides: TGTGCCAGCAACCTCAGGGAGAACACTGAAGCTTTCTTT.

This clonotype was detected ten times or more. The gene calls are TRBV2 and TRBJ1-1; no reliable D call. CDR3 size: 13 residues. Trimming left V 8 bases short and J 8 bases short, with 18 bases between. Germline V CDR1 and CDR2: SNHLY, FYNNEI. CDR3 nucleotides: TGTGCCAGCGGATACACCGGGAAAAGAGAAGCTTTCTTT. Protein product: CASGYTGKREAFF.

This clonotype was recorded a few times. The V call is TRBV12-3 or TRBV12-4, the J call TRBJ2-7, with TRBD1 matching 10 bases. The V and J ends lost 0 bases and 2 bases, in that order; junction bases with no gene match: 1. The CDR3 runs 15 residues. This chain's CDR3 is CASSLADRGTYEQYF. CDR3 DNA: TGTGCCAGCAGTTTAGCGGACAGGGGGACCTACGAGCAGTACTTC.

The gene calls are TRBV7-9 and TRBJ1-3; D possibly corresponds to TRBD1 (5 bases). V gave up 5 bases and J gave up 4 bases, with 6 bases separating them. Germline V gene data show CDR1 as SEHNR and CDR2 as FQNEAQ (reference sequence). This CDR3 has 12 amino acids. The CDR3 DNA reads as TGTGCCAGCAGCAAGGGGGGAAACACCATATATTTT. Its protein is CASSKGGNTIYF.

Only a few counts were recorded for this clonotype. This chain links TRBV6-2 or TRBV6-3 with TRBJ2-1; D could derive from TRBD1 or TRBD2 (6 bases each). This CDR3 spans 13 amino acids. The V gene's germline CDR1 is MNHEY and CDR2 SVGEGT. With 8 bases removed from V and 13 bases from J, the gap between germline ends came to 21 bases. CDR3 loop: CASRTDGGRTQFF. The CDR3 DNA reads as TGTGCCAGCCGAACCGATGGGGGGCGGACACAGTTCTTC.

Ten or more counts support this clonotype. The CDR3 sequence: CASSLWTVATNEKLFF. In nucleotides, the CDR3 is TGTGCCAGCAGCTTATGGACAGTTGCAACTAATGAAAAACTGTTTTTT. The V and J genes are TRBV7-8 and TRBJ1-4; tentatively, D is TRBD1 (6 bases). Germline V gene data show CDR1 as SGHVS and CDR2 as FQNEAQ. This CDR3 is built from 16 residues. With 2 bases removed from V and 0 bases from J, the gap between germline ends came to 10 bases.

This clonotype occurred many times. The rearrangement uses TRBV24-1 and TRBJ2-1; tentatively, D is TRBD1 or TRBD2 (5 bases each). V lost 4 bases and J 15 bases, leaving 24 bases between the germline ends. Germline V gives CDR1 KGHDR, CDR2 SFDVKD. This CDR3 is built from 15 residues. The CDR3 nucleotides read TGTGCCACCAGTGACGGCAACCCGGGACGCAGAGCGGCGTTCTTC. Translating it yields CATSDGNPGRRAAFF.

The chain couples TRBV28 to TRBJ1-1; TRBD1 aligns across 7 bases. Germline-derived CDR1 and CDR2 are MDHEN and SYDVKM. The V and J ends lost 7 bases and 8 bases, in that order; junction bases with no gene match: 13. The CDR3 is 14 amino acids. CDR3 DNA: TGTGCCAGCACTACAAAACAAACAGGGGTCGAAGCTTTCTTT. The encoded protein is CASTTKQTGVEAFF.

This clonotype was picked up a small number of times. This sequence joins TRBV7-2 and TRBJ2-3; a possible D gene is TRBD2 (5 bases). The length of the CDR3 is 15 residues. V lost 4 bases to trimming and J lost 11 bases, with 22 bases between them. The germline CDR1 and CDR2 sequences are SGHTA and FQGNSA. As DNA, the CDR3 is TGTGCCAGCAGCTCATTGGACTCCTTCGGGCACGGGCAGTATTTT. Translation gives CASSSLDSFGHGQYF.

This clonotype was counted at least ten times. V and J are TRBV7-9 and TRBJ1-3, with 7 nucleotides matching TRBD1. The CDR3 sequence is 15 residues long. Germline CDR1 is SEHNR and CDR2 is FQNEAQ (reference sequence). Losses at the gene ends were 3 bases for V and 2 bases for J; bases not matched to a gene: 4. The CDR3 DNA follows: TGTGCCAGCAGCTTCACAGGGGATCCTGGAAACACCATATATTTT. It specifies CASSFTGDPGNTIYF.

This clonotype was detected ten times or more. This CDR3 reads CASSSDRAQETQYF. As DNA, the CDR3 is TGTGCCAGCAGCTCAGACAGGGCGCAAGAGACCCAGTACTTC. V and J are TRBV7-6 and TRBJ2-5; 7 bases line up with TRBD1. This CDR3 region has 14 residues. The V gene end was trimmed by 4 bases and the J gene end by 2 bases; junction bases not matched to a gene: 4. Germline V gene data show CDR1 as SGHVS and CDR2 as FNYEAQ.

The chain uses TRBV28 and TRBJ1-5; 8 bases agree with TRBD1. V lost 7 bases and J lost 5; bases outside the gene matches: 7. Germline V gene lookup returns CDR1 MDHEN and CDR2 SYDVKM. The CDR3 loop spans 14 amino acids. The CDR3 spells CASNYRGSYQPQHF. CDR3 nucleotide sequence: TGTGCCAGCAACTACAGGGGGTCTTATCAGCCCCAGCATTTT.

This clonotype was detected a few times. V is TRBV19 and J is TRBJ2-1; weak D call: TRBD1 (5 bases). CDR3 length: 14 residues. Germline V gives CDR1 LNHDA, CDR2 SQIVND (reference sequence). Deletions cut 7 bases from V and 2 bases from J, with 12 bases between. In DNA, the CDR3 is TGTGCCAGTACGGTGGCAGGGACCTACAATGAGCAGTTCTTC. Amino acids: CASTVAGTYNEQFF.